This T cell receptor beta chain originates from a study of T cell responses to AZD1222 COVID-19 vaccine. Findings of the study overall: Reportedly, close to half of spike-specific TCRs are directed against unmutated variant regions. Vaccination with two AZD1222 doses was followed by a rise in Spike-specific TCR breadth and depth. After the peak T cell response, and only then, were repertoires sampled.

A word on this clone: Its antigen is unidentified.

TCRdb's table, derived via immunoSEQ multiplex PCR, lists solely in-frame clones and lacks some. The sample has about 48,000 clones; 65% to 90% are singletons. This clonotype was sampled from an adult who received the AZD1222 COVID-19 vaccine. The sample here was peripheral blood, taken 28 days after the second AZD1222 dose.

The CDR3 nucleotides read TGTGCCAGCACGGGGTGGGTGGATCTCTCCTACGAGCAGTACTTC. The encoded protein is CASTGWVDLSYEQYF. The rearrangement links TRBV21-1 to TRBJ2-7; TRBD2 is taken as the D call from the table, unchecked against the DNA. TRBV21-1 is a known pseudogene. The CDR3 length is 15 residues.